A single sample is the source of the 3 T cell receptor beta chains below, sequenced in a study of T cell responses to AZD1222 COVID-19 vaccine. Clones were sequenced by immunoSEQ multiplex PCR, and TCRdb holds only the in-frame ones, with some missing. The sample has about 92,000 clones; just over 90% are singletons. The source was peripheral blood, collected on day 0 of AZD1222 vaccination. These receptors all come from an adult in good health.

The V and J genes are TRBV28 and TRBJ2-5; D might be TRBD2 (5 bases). The length of the CDR3 is 15 residues. Trimming left V 4 bases short and J 1 base short, with 13 bases between. Germline CDR1 is MDHEN and CDR2 is SYDVKM. The CDR3 nucleotides read TGTGCCAGCAGTTCCGGTGGACTTAGCCAAGAGACCCAGTACTTC. Translating it yields CASSSGGLSQETQYF. The full variable domain, with the rest looked up from reference TRBV28 and TRBJ2-5, is DVKVTQSSRYLVKRTGEKVFLECVQDMDHENMFWYRQDPGLGLRLIYFSYDVKMKEKGDIPEGYSVSREKKERFSLILESASTNQTSMYLCASSSGGLSQETQYFGPGTRLLVL.

This clone was picked up one time. V is TRBV28 and J is TRBJ2-7; D might be TRBD1 (5 bases). This CDR3 has 15 residues. Germline CDR1 MDHEN, CDR2 SYDVKM. V dropped 3 bases and J dropped 6 bases, with 18 bases sitting between them. CDR3 DNA sequence: TGTGCCAGCAGTTTCTCGTCAGGGTCTTTATCCGAGCAGTACTTC. Amino acids: CASSFSSGSLSEQYF.

The chain carries TRBV9 and TRBJ1-6; D unclear. Per the germline V gene, CDR1 is SGDLS and CDR2 is YYNGEE. V lost 1 base and J lost 3, with 8 bases in between. The CDR3 has 15 residues. The CDR3 nucleotides read TGTGCCAGCAGCGTATTCCGGGGCTATAATTCACCCCTCCACTTT. Translating gives CASSVFRGYNSPLHF.